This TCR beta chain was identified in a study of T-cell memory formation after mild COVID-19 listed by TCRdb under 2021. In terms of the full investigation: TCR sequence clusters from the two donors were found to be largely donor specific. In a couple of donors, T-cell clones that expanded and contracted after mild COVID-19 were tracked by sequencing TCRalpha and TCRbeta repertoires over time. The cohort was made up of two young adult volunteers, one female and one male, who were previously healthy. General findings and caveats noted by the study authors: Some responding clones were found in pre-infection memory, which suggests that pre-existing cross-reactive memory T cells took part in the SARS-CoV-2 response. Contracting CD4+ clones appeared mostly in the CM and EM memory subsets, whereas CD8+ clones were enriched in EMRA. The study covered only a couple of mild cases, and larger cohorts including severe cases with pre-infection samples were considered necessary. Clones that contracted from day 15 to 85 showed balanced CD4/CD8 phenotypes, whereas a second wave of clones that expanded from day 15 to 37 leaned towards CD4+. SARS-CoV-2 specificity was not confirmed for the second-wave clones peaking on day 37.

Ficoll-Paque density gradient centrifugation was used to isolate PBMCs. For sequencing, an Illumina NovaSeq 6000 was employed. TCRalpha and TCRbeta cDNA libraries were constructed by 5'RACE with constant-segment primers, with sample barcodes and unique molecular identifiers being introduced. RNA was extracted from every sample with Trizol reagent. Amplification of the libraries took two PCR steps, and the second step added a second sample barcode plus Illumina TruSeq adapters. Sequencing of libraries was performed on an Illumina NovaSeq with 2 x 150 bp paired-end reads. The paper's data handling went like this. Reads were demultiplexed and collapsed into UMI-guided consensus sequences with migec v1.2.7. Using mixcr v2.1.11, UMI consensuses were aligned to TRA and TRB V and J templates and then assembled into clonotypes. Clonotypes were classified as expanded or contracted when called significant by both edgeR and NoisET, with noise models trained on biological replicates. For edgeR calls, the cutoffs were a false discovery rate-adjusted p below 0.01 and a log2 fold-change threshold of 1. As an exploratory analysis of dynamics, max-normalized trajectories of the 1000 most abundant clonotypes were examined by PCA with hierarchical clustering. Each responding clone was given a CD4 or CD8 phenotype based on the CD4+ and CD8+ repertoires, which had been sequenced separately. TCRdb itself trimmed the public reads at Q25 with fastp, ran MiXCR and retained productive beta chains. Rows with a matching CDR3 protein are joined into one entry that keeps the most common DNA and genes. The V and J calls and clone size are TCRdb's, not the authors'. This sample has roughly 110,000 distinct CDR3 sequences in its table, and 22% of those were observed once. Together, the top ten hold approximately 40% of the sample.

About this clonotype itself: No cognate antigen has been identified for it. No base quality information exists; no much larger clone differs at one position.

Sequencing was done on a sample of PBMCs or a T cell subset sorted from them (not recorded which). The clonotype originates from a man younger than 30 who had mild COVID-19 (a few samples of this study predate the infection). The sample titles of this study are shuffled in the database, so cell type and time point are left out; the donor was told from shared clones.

The nucleotide sequence reads as follows: TGTGCCAGCAGCGGGAGGGCAGGGGCGTCCTACGAGCAGTACTTC. This sequence encodes CASSGRAGASYEQYF. The V and J genes are TRBV13 and TRBJ2-7; the D gene is possibly TRBD2, with 7 bases matching. There are 15 amino acids in the CDR3, from cysteine to phenylalanine inclusive. The DNA shown is the 45-base CDR3, in frame from base 1. Between the V and J ends, shortened by 5 bases and 1 base respectively, the junction contains 15 bases. CDR1 and CDR2, looked up from the germline V gene (reference sequence), are PRHDT and FYEKMQ.